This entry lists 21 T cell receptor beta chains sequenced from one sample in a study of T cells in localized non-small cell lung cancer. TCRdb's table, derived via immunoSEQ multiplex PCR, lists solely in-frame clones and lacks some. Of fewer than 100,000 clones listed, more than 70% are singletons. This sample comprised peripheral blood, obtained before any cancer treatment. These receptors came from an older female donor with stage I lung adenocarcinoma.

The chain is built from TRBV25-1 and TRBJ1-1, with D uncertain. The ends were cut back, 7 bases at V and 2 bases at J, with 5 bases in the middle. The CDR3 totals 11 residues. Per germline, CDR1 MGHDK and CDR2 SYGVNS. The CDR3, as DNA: TGTGCCAGCACCTTAAACACTGAAGCTTTCTTT. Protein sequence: CASTLNTEAFF.

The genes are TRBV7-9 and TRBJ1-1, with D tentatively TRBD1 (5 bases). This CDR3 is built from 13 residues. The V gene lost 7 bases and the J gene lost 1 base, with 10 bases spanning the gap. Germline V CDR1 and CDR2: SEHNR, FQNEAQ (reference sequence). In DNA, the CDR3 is TGTGCCAGCAAGGGACCCGAGAACACTGAAGCTTTCTTT. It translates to CASKGPENTEAFF.

The CDR3 DNA is TGTGCCAGCAGCCCATGGACGAACACTGAAGCTTTCTTT. As protein: CASSPWTNTEAFF. This chain joins TRBV7-9 and TRBJ1-1; D gene unclear. Trimming removed 5 bases at V and 1 base at J, with 8 bases between. This CDR3 is built from 13 residues. Germline values: CDR1 SEHNR, CDR2 FQNEAQ (reference sequence).

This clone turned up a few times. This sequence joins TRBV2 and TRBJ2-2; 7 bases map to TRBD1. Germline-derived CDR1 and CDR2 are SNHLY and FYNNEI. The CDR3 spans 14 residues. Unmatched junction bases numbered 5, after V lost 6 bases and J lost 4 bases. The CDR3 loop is CASRGGPATGELFF. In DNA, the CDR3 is TGTGCCAGCAGAGGGGGCCCGGCCACCGGGGAGCTGTTTTTT.

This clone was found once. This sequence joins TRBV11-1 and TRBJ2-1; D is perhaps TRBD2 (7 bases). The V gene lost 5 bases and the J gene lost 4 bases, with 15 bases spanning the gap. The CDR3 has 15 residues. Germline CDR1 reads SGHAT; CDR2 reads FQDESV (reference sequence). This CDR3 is CASSPREGVYNEQFF. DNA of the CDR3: TGTGCCAGCAGCCCAAGGGAGGGGGTATACAATGAGCAGTTCTTC.

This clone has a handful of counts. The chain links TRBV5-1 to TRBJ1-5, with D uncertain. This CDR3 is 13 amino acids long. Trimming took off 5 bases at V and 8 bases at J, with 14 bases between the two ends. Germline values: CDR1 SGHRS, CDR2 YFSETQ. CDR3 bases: TGCGCCAGCAGGAGGACCGAGGGTAAGCCCCAGCATTTT. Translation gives CASRRTEGKPQHF.

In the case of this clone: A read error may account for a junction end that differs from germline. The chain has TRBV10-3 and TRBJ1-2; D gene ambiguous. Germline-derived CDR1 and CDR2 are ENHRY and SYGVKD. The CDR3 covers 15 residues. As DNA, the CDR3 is TGTGCCAGCAGTTACTCGCCTTATCGACACTATGGCTACACCTTC. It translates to CASSYSPYRHYGYTF.

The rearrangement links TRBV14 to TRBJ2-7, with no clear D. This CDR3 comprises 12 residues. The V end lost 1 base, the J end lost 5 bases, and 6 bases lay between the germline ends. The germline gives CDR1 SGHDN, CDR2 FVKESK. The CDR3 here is CASSQARNEQYF. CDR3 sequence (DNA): TGTGCCAGCAGCCAAGCGCGGAACGAGCAGTACTTC.

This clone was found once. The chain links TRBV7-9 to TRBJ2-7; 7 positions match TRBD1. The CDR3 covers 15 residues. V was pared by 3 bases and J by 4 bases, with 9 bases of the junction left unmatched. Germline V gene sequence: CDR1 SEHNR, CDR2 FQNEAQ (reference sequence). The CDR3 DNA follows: TGTGCCAGCAGCTTTTCCGAGGGGGCTCATTACGAGCAGTACTTC. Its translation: CASSFSEGAHYEQYF.

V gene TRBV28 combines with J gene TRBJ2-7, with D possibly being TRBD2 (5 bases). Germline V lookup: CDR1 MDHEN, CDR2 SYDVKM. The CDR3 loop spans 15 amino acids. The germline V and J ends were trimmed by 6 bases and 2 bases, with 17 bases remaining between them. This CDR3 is CASSLGGPRTYEQYF. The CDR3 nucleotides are TGTGCCAGCAGCCTTGGCGGGCCCCGAACCTACGAGCAGTACTTC.

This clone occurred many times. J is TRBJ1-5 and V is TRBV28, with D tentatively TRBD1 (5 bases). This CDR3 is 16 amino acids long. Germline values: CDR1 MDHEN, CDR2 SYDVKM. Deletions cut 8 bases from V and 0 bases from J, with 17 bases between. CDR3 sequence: CASLPQQGPSNQPQHF. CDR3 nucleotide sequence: TGTGCCAGCTTACCCCAGCAGGGTCCTAGCAATCAGCCCCAGCATTTT.

In nucleotides, the CDR3 is TGTGCCAGCAGTTTTGTGGACGGAAAAGAGACCCAGTACTTC. It codes for CASSFVDGKETQYF. The chain joins TRBV28 to TRBJ2-5; unclear D gene. Germline CDR1 and CDR2: MDHEN and SYDVKM. The CDR3 is 14 residues long. The germline V and J ends were trimmed by 3 bases and 3 bases, with 11 bases remaining between them.

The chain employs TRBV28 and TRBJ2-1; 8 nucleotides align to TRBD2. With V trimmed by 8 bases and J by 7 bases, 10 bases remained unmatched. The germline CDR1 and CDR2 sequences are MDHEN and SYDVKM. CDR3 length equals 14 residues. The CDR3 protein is CASCPGGAENEQFF. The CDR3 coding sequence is TGTGCCAGCTGCCCCGGGGGGGCCGAAAATGAGCAGTTCTTC.

CDR3 residues: CASSPLGGAQGYTF. The CDR3 nucleotides are TGTGCCAGCAGCCCTTTAGGGGGGGCGCAGGGCTACACCTTC. The V call is TRBV4-2, the J call TRBJ1-2; perhaps TRBD1 as D (6 bases). This CDR3 is built from 14 residues. Deletions cut 4 bases from V and 8 bases from J, with 17 bases between. Germline CDR1 and CDR2: LGHNA and YNFKEQ.

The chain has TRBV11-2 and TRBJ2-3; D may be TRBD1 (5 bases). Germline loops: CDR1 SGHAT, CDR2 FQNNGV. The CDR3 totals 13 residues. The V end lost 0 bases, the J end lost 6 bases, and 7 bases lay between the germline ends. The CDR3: CASSLDRVDTQYF. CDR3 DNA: TGTGCCAGCAGCTTAGACAGGGTCGATACGCAGTATTTT.

This CDR3 reads CASSPGQGKAEAFF. The CDR3 bases are TGTGCCAGCAGCCCCGGACAGGGTAAGGCTGAAGCTTTCTTT. V is TRBV11-1 and J is TRBJ1-1, with 8 bases aligning to TRBD1. The CDR3 has 14 amino acids. Germline CDR1 reads SGHAT; CDR2 reads FQDESV (reference sequence). V lost 5 bases and J lost 6; bases outside the gene matches: 8.

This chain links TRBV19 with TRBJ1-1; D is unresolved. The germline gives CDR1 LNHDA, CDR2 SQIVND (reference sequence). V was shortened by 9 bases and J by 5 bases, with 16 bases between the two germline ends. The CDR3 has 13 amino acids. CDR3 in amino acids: CASGWGVGTEAFF. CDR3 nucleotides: TGTGCCAGCGGGTGGGGTGTGGGGACTGAAGCTTTCTTT.

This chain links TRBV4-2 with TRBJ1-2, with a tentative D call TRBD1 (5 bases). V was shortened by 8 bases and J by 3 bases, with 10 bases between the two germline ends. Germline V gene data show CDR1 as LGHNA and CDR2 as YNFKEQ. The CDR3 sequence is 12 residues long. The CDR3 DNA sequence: TGTGCCAGCGCCGGAGGGGACTATGGCTACACCTTC. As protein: CASAGGDYGYTF.

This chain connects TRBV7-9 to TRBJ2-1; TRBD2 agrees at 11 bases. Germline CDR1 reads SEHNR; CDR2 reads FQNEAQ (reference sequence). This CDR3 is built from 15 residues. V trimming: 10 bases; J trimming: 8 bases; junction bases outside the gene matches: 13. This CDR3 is CANNPLAGGPHEQFF. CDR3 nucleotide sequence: TGTGCCAACAACCCGTTAGCGGGAGGGCCACATGAGCAGTTCTTC.

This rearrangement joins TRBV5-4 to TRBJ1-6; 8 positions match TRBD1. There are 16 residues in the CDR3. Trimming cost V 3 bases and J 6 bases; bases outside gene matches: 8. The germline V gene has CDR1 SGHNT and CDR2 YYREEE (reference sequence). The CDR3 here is CASSSEGQGVNSPLHF. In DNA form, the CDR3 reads TGTGCCAGCAGCTCAGAAGGACAGGGCGTTAATTCACCCCTCCACTTT.

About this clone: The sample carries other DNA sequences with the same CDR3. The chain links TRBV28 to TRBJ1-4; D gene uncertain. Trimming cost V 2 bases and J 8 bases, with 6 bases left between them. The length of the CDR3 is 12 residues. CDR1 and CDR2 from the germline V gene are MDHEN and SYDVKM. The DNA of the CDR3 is TGTGCCAGCAGTTTAGGAGGAGAAAAACTGTTTTTT. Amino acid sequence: CASSLGGEKLFF.